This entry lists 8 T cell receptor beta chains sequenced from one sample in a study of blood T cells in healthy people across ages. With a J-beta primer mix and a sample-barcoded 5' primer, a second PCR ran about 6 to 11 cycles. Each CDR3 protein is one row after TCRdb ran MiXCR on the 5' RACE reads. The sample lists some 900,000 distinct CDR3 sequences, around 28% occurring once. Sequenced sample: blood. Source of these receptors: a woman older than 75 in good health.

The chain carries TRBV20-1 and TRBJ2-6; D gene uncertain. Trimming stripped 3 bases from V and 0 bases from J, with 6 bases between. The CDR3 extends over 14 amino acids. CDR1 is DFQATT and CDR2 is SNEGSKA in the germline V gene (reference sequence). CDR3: CSASDHSGANVLTF. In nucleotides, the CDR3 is TGCAGTGCTAGCGATCACTCTGGGGCCAACGTCCTGACTTTC.

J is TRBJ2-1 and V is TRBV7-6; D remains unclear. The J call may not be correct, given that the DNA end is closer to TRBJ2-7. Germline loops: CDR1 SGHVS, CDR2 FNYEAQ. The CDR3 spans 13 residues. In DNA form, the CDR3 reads TGTGCCAGCAGCTTACTTTTGGGCGATGAGCAGTACTTC. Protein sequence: CASSLLLGDEQYF.

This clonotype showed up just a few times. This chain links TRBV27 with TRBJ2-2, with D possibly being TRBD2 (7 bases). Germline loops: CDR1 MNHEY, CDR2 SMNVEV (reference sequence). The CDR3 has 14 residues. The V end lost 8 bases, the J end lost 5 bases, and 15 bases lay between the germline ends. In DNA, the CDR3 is TGTGCCAGCCAACAACAGGGAGGGACCGGGGAGCTGTTTTTT. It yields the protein CASQQQGGTGELFF.

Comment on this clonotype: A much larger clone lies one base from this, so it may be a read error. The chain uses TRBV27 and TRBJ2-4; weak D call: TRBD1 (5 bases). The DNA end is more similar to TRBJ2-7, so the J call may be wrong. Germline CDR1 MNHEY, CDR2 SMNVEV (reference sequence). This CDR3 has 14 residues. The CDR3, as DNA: TGTGTCAGCAGCAAACTTTCAGGGACCTACGAGCAGTACTTC. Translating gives CVSSKLSGTYEQYF.

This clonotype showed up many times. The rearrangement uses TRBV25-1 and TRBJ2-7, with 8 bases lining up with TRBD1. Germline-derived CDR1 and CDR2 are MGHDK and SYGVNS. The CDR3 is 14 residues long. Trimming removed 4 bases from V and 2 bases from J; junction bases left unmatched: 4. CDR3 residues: CASSAGTGAYEQYF. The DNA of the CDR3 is TGTGCCAGCAGTGCTGGGACAGGAGCCTACGAGCAGTACTTC.

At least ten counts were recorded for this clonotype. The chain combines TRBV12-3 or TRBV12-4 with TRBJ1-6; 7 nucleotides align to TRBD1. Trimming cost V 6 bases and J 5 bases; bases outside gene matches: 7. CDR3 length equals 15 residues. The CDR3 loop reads CASRKGARDNSPLHF. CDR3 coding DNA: TGTGCCAGCAGGAAGGGGGCACGGGATAATTCACCCCTCCACTTT.

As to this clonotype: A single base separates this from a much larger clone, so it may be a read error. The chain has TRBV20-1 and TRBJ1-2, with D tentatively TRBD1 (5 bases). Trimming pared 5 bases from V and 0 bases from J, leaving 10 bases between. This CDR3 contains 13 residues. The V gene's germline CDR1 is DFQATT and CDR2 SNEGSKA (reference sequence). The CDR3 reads CSAPDSANYGYTF. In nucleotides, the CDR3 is TGCAGTGCTCCCGACAGCGCTAACTATGGCTACACCTTC.

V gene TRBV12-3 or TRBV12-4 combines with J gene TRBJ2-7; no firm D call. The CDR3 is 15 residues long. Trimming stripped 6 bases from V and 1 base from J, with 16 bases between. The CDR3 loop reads CASRSTAGESYEQYF. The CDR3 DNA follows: TGTGCCAGCAGGTCCACGGCCGGTGAATCCTACGAGCAGTACTTC.